One sample yielded the 31 T cell receptor beta chains listed below, sequenced in a study of blood T cell repertoires in COVID-19. Method: immunoSEQ multiplex PCR; TCRdb's copy keeps in-frame clones and lacks some. The profile covers a few hundred thousand clones, with 80% to 90% appearing a single time and about 9.4% taken by the ten largest. Sequencing input: peripheral blood. Source of these receptors: a woman younger than 45 with COVID-19, enrolled during active disease.

This clone was counted only a few times. This sequence joins TRBV13 and TRBJ2-7; D might be TRBD2 (6 bases). CDR3 length: 14 amino acids. V was shortened by 2 bases and J by 5 bases, with 13 bases between the two germline ends. Germline V gene lookup returns CDR1 PRHDT and CDR2 FYEKMQ (reference sequence). In DNA form, the CDR3 reads TGTGCCAGCAGCTTATCCCCGGGAGCAGACGAGCAGTACTTC. Translating it yields CASSLSPGADEQYF.

V and J are TRBV2 and TRBJ2-1, with 9 bases that match TRBD2. This CDR3 comprises 13 residues. Germline V gene lookup returns CDR1 SNHLY and CDR2 FYNNEI. J gave up 12 bases and V 4 bases, and 7 bases lay outside the gene matches. This chain's CDR3 is CASSVGREGSQFF. CDR3 DNA sequence: TGTGCCAGCAGTGTCGGGCGGGAGGGTTCGCAGTTCTTC.

The chain recombines TRBV3-1 (or the pseudogene TRBV3-2) with TRBJ2-3; no reliable D call. The germline V gene encodes CDR1 LGHDT and CDR2 YNNKEL (reference sequence). This CDR3 spans 14 amino acids. The germline V and J ends were trimmed by 7 bases and 0 bases, with 11 bases remaining between them. The CDR3 nucleotides read TGTGCCAGCACATCAGGCCCTAGCACAGATACGCAGTATTTT. It codes for CASTSGPSTDTQYF.

This clone occurred once. The genes are TRBV11-2 and TRBJ1-1; TRBD1 matches at 8 bases. Germline V gene lookup returns CDR1 SGHAT and CDR2 FQNNGV. The CDR3 has 15 residues. Unmatched junction bases numbered 9, after V lost 8 bases and J lost 1 base. The CDR3 reads CASYNPDRGNTEAFF. The CDR3 DNA is TGTGCCAGCTACAATCCCGACAGGGGGAACACTGAAGCTTTCTTT.

This clone was counted between two and nine times. This sequence joins TRBV2 and TRBJ2-7, with D unresolved. The CDR3 loop spans 11 amino acids. Germline CDR1 is SNHLY and CDR2 is FYNNEI. The V end was cut by 7 bases, the J end by 1 base, with 5 bases between. Here the CDR3 reads CASKRSYEQYF. CDR3 in DNA: TGTGCCAGCAAACGGTCCTACGAGCAGTACTTC.

With respect to this clone: This specimen includes other DNA sequences encoding the same CDR3. The CDR3 loop is CASSQTSGRGDTQYF. The CDR3 nucleotides read TGCGCCAGCTCCCAGACTAGCGGGAGAGGAGATACGCAGTATTTT. The rearrangement links TRBV4-1 to TRBJ2-3, with TRBD2 identical over 12 bases. Germline V lookup: CDR1 MGHRA, CDR2 YSYEKL. The CDR3 is made up of 15 amino acids. Trimming took 8 bases from V and 5 from J; bases not matched to a gene: 8.

The genes are TRBV19 and TRBJ2-3, with a tentative D call TRBD2 (5 bases). The CDR3 consists of 15 residues. The germline V gene encodes CDR1 LNHDA and CDR2 SQIVND (reference sequence). Trimming pared 7 bases from V and 4 bases from J, leaving 18 bases between. The CDR3 sequence: CASKAGTSGADTQYF. The CDR3 nucleotides read TGTGCCAGTAAAGCCGGTACTAGTGGTGCAGATACGCAGTATTTT.

This rearrangement joins TRBV6-5 to TRBJ1-1; no reliable D call. Germline values: CDR1 MNHEY, CDR2 SVGAGI. This CDR3 is built from 14 residues. V was clipped by 7 bases and J by 1 base, with 13 bases between them. The CDR3, as DNA: TGTGCCAGCATGGATGCACGGGGGAACACTGAAGCTTTCTTT. Its protein is CASMDARGNTEAFF.

This rearrangement joins TRBV29-1 to TRBJ1-5, with unresolved D. The CDR3 has 13 residues. Deletions cut 6 bases from V and 7 bases from J, with 16 bases between. Germline CDR1 reads SQVTM; CDR2 reads ANQGSEA. DNA for the CDR3: TGCAGCGTGGGCGACCGCCGAGGGCAGCCCCAGCATTTT. Translated: CSVGDRRGQPQHF.

The V gene is TRBV6-2 or TRBV6-3, the J gene TRBJ1-2, with D perhaps matching TRBD1 (6 bases). Trimming pared 2 bases from V and 3 bases from J, leaving 10 bases between. There are 14 residues in the CDR3. CDR1 and CDR2 from the germline V gene are MNHEY and SVGEGT. This CDR3 is CASSYRRTDYGYTF. CDR3 nucleotide sequence: TGTGCCAGCAGTTACAGGCGGACAGACTATGGCTACACCTTC.

The chain couples TRBV28 to TRBJ2-1; a weak D match, TRBD2 (6 bases). The V gene lost 6 bases and the J gene lost 5 bases, with 14 bases spanning the gap. This CDR3 contains 14 residues. Germline loops: CDR1 MDHEN, CDR2 SYDVKM. The CDR3 coding sequence is TGTGCCAGCAGCCTCACTCAGCGGGACAATGAGCAGTTCTTC. This sequence encodes CASSLTQRDNEQFF. Looking up the rest from reference TRBV28 and TRBJ2-1 gives the full variable domain: DVKVTQSSRYLVKRTGEKVFLECVQDMDHENMFWYRQDPGLGLRLIYFSYDVKMKEKGDIPEGYSVSREKKERFSLILESASTNQTSMYLCASSLTQRDNEQFFGPGTRLTVL.

The chain carries TRBV15 and TRBJ1-2; D uncertain. CDR1 is LNHNV, CDR2 YYDKDF, per germline (reference sequence). The CDR3 runs 14 residues. V was cut by 5 bases and J by 7 bases, with 17 bases left in between. In nucleotides, the CDR3 is TGTGCCACCAGCTGGAGTAACGCTGAGCCTGGCTACACCTTC. This codes for CATSWSNAEPGYTF.

This sequence joins TRBV5-1 and TRBJ2-1; possibly TRBD1 for D (5 bases). CDR3 length: 20 amino acids. Trimming took off 1 base at V and 8 bases at J, with 31 bases between the two ends. Germline V gene data show CDR1 as SGHRS and CDR2 as YFSETQ. CDR3 in DNA: TGCGCCAGCAGCTTGCCCACCTCAAGAAGGGGCGCCCTCCAGGTATATGAGCAGTTCTTC. Its protein product is CASSLPTSRRGALQVYEQFF.

CDR3 amino acids: CASSELLEDYGYTF. The CDR3 bases are TGTGCCAGCAGTGAGCTGCTCGAGGACTATGGCTACACCTTC. This rearrangement joins TRBV6-1 to TRBJ1-2; D gene ambiguous. Trimming took 3 bases from V and 3 from J, leaving 11 bases between them. Germline V gene sequence: CDR1 MNHNS, CDR2 SASEGT. This CDR3 is built from 14 residues.

This clone was recorded only once. In the same sample, other DNA sequences code for this CDR3. The chain has TRBV5-1 and TRBJ1-5, with a weak D call TRBD1 (6 bases). The CDR3 consists of 15 residues. Between the trimmed V and J ends, which lost 0 bases and 1 base, there was a span of 8 bases. Germline V CDR1 and CDR2: SGHRS, YFSETQ. The CDR3 reads CASSLEGGSNQPQHF. Here the CDR3 DNA reads TGCGCCAGCAGCTTGGAGGGGGGGAGCAATCAGCCCCAGCATTTT.

This chain uses TRBV28 with TRBJ2-3, with a possible D match to TRBD1 (6 bases). V was trimmed by 4 bases and J by 4 bases, leaving 9 bases between them. Germline V lookup: CDR1 MDHEN, CDR2 SYDVKM. The CDR3 runs to 13 residues. The CDR3 region is CASSSGQSDTQYF. CDR3 nucleotides: TGTGCCAGCAGTTCCGGACAGTCAGATACGCAGTATTTT.

The chain recombines TRBV6-5 with TRBJ2-2; unclear D gene. The germline CDR1 and CDR2 sequences are MNHEY and SVGAGI. The CDR3 is 12 amino acids. V shed 4 bases and J shed 8 bases, with 8 bases lying between them. The CDR3 region has the DNA TGTGCCAGCAGTTTAGCTTGGGGGGAGCTGTTTTTT. As protein: CASSLAWGELFF.

This clone is a singleton in its sample. V and J are TRBV5-4 and TRBJ2-3; the match to TRBD1 covers 10 bases. Germline-derived CDR1 and CDR2 are SGHNT and YYREEE (reference sequence). Trimming cost V 1 base and J 2 bases; bases outside gene matches: 4. CDR3 length: 16 amino acids. The chain's CDR3 is CASSLWGTGATDTQYF. The CDR3 nucleotides are TGTGCCAGCAGCTTGTGGGGGACAGGGGCCACAGATACGCAGTATTTT.

The chain employs TRBV5-4 and TRBJ2-1, with a tentative D call TRBD2 (7 bases). This CDR3 contains 13 residues. Germline V gene data show CDR1 as SGHNT and CDR2 as YYREEE (reference sequence). Trimming stripped 6 bases from V and 8 bases from J, with 15 bases between. In nucleotides, the CDR3 is TGTGCCAGCACGGGGGGCGGGATGGATGAGCAGTTCTTC. Its protein is CASTGGGMDEQFF.

The chain has TRBV6-2 or TRBV6-3 and TRBJ2-5, with TRBD2 matching 7 bases. This CDR3 has 15 amino acids. CDR1 and CDR2 from the germline V gene are MNHEY and SVGEGT. V lost 2 bases, J lost 0 bases, and 3 bases stayed unmatched. The CDR3 sequence: CASSYPRGDQETQYF. DNA for the CDR3: TGTGCCAGCAGTTACCCTCGGGGGGACCAAGAGACCCAGTACTTC.

In its sample, this clone was seen a few times. The gene calls are TRBV28 and TRBJ1-3, with D perhaps matching TRBD1 (6 bases). Germline V gene sequence: CDR1 MDHEN, CDR2 SYDVKM. Trimming shortened V by 6 bases and J by 1 base, and 7 bases separated the two germline ends. The CDR3 has 13 amino acids. CDR3: CASRTGSGNTIYF. For the CDR3, the DNA is TGTGCCAGCAGAACAGGGTCTGGAAACACCATATATTTT. Using reference TRBV28 and TRBJ1-3 for the parts outside the CDR3, the full variable domain is DVKVTQSSRYLVKRTGEKVFLECVQDMDHENMFWYRQDPGLGLRLIYFSYDVKMKEKGDIPEGYSVSREKKERFSLILESASTNQTSMYLCASRTGSGNTIYFGEGSWLTVV.

V gene TRBV20-1 combines with J gene TRBJ1-5; 9 bases match TRBD1. The CDR3 has 14 amino acids. V trimming: 3 bases; J trimming: 6 bases; junction bases outside the gene matches: 6. Per the germline V gene, CDR1 is DFQATT and CDR2 is SNEGSKA (reference sequence). CDR3 sequence: CSASGTGRTQPQHF. CDR3 nucleotides: TGCAGTGCTAGTGGGACAGGGAGAACTCAGCCCCAGCATTTT.

The V and J genes are TRBV20-1 and TRBJ2-7; D gene uncertain. Germline CDR1 reads DFQATT; CDR2 reads SNEGSKA (reference sequence). This CDR3 has 11 amino acids. V lost 3 bases and J lost 6, with 9 bases in between. CDR3 amino acids: CSASSHLEQYF. The CDR3 DNA follows: TGCAGTGCTAGCTCACACCTCGAGCAGTACTTC.

The chain combines TRBV19 with TRBJ1-5; 7 bases match TRBD1. CDR3 length equals 14 residues. Unmatched junction bases numbered 5, after V lost 5 bases and J lost 4 bases. Germline CDR1 and CDR2: LNHDA and SQIVND (reference sequence). The CDR3: CASSGGGGNQPQHF. CDR3 sequence (DNA): TGTGCCAGTAGTGGAGGGGGCGGGAATCAGCCCCAGCATTTT.

J is TRBJ1-1 and V is TRBV12-3 or TRBV12-4; D remains ambiguous. CDR3 length: 11 residues. The V gene lost 5 bases and the J gene lost 7 bases, with 8 bases spanning the gap. The CDR3 is CASSLRGEAFF. In nucleotides, the CDR3 is TGTGCCAGCAGTCTCCGGGGTGAAGCTTTCTTT.

The genes are TRBV28 and TRBJ2-7; TRBD2 is a possible D gene (5 bases). Trimming took off 6 bases at V and 2 bases at J, with 20 bases between the two ends. Per germline, CDR1 MDHEN and CDR2 SYDVKM. The CDR3 is 16 residues long. The CDR3 region has the DNA TGTGCCAGCAGCCGCGCAGCGGTCTCCCGGCCCTACGAGCAGTACTTC. It specifies CASSRAAVSRPYEQYF.

As DNA, the CDR3 is TGCGCCAGCAGTGATGGGGGGGCAGTTACCTACGAGCAGTACTTC. Translating it yields CASSDGGAVTYEQYF. The gene calls are TRBV10-2 and TRBJ2-7, with D maybe TRBD2 (7 bases). The CDR3 extends over 15 amino acids. Germline lookup yields CDR1 WSHSY and CDR2 SAAADI. Trimming stripped 3 bases from V and 2 bases from J, with 14 bases between.

The V gene is TRBV7-6, the J gene TRBJ2-7; 7 bases are shared with TRBD1. Germline V gene sequence: CDR1 SGHVS, CDR2 FNYEAQ. This CDR3 has 15 amino acids. V was pared by 6 bases and J by 4 bases, with 12 bases of the junction left unmatched. CDR3 protein: CASSPDRVGNYEQYF. CDR3 in DNA: TGTGCCAGCAGTCCTGACAGGGTCGGTAATTACGAGCAGTACTTC.

This clone has more than one count but fewer than ten. The genes are TRBV21-1 and TRBJ1-5; the D call in the table, TRBD1, was not verified against the DNA. TRBV21-1 is noted as a pseudogene. The length of the CDR3 is 16 residues. The CDR3 sequence: CASRIQGAQTYQPQHF. DNA for the CDR3: TGTGCCAGCAGAATACAGGGGGCGCAGACTTACCAGCCCCAGCATTTT.

This chain uses TRBV28 with TRBJ2-6; the D gene is possibly TRBD2 (5 bases). Germline V gene data show CDR1 as MDHEN and CDR2 as SYDVKM. This CDR3 has 18 amino acids. The V gene lost 3 bases and the J gene lost 0 bases, with 15 bases spanning the gap. DNA for the CDR3: TGTGCCAGCAGTTTCCGGAGGAGAGTCCACTCTGGGGCCAACGTCCTGACTTTC. Its translation is CASSFRRRVHSGANVLTF.

This chain uses TRBV5-1 with TRBJ1-6; D unresolved. V gave up 0 bases and J gave up 12 bases, with 16 bases separating them. There are 15 residues in the CDR3. From germline, CDR1 is SGHRS and CDR2 YFSETQ. The CDR3 region is CASSLGSSRGLPLHF. The CDR3, as DNA: TGCGCCAGCAGCTTGGGGTCATCCCGAGGTTTACCCCTCCACTTT. Full variable domain (missing parts from reference TRBV5-1 and TRBJ1-6): KAGVTQTPRYLIKTRGQQVTLSCSPISGHRSVSWYQQTPGQGLQFLFEYFSETQRNKGNFPGRFSGRQFSNSRSEMNVSTLELGDSALYLCASSLGSSRGLPLHFGNGTRLTVT.